This T cell receptor beta chain was sequenced in a study of shared clonotypes between healthy human individuals. TCRdb's copy holds only in-frame clones and misses some; the assay was immunoSEQ multiplex PCR. The sample lists just over 2,000,000 clones; about 95% were seen once. Only CD45RO-negative cells positively selected for CCR7 counted as naive CD8 cells, so terminally differentiated effector memory CD45RA+ cells were excluded. Germline CDR1 reads LNHDA; CDR2 reads SQIVND (reference sequence). The CDR3 length is 18 residues. Comments on this clone: At one end the junction does not follow the germline gene, possibly because of a read error.

This chain uses TRBV19 with TRBJ1-5; 9 nucleotides match TRBD1. The sequence came from a man aged 18-30 years in good health. Sequenced material: naive CD8+ T cells sorted from blood. CDR3 sequence: CASKGGRDRDDSNQPQHF. Written as DNA, the CDR3 is TGTGCTAGTAAGGGGGGTAGGGACAGGGATGATAGCAATCAGCCCCAGCATTTT.